Shown below are 8 T cell receptor beta chains from a single sample sequenced in a study of CXCR3-negative and CXCR3-positive naive CD8 T cells. Study-level results: Compared with CXCR3-negative naive cells, CXCR3-positive naive cells showed more hydrophobic TRB CDR3s.

TRB cDNA libraries were made by UMI-labeled 5' RACE. TCRdb reanalyzed the 5' RACE reads and collapses them to one entry per CDR3 protein, without DNA. Recorded for this sample: nearly 110,000 distinct CDR3 sequences. These receptors are not linked to any known antigen. The specimen was naive CXCR3+ CD8+ T cells from blood. Noted subset: CD45RO-CCR7+CD27+CD95- naive CD8+ T cells expressing CXCR3 (TNR3+). The receptors come from a human donor in good health. Some clones in this sample may be carry-over from other donors' samples.

The chain combines TRBV12-2 with TRBJ1-2; TCRdb calls TRBD1, which cannot be checked without DNA. TRBV12-2 is a pseudogene locus. The length of the CDR3 is 15 residues. The CDR3 loop reads CASRRTGGDLYGYTF.

This rearrangement joins TRBV13 to TRBJ1-1. This CDR3 contains 13 residues. Per the germline V gene, CDR1 is PRHDT and CDR2 is FYEKMQ (reference sequence). The CDR3 here is CASLIRGGNEAFF.

The chain is built from TRBV5-7 and TRBJ1-2; there is no DNA to check the TCRdb D call of TRBD1. TRBV5-7 is designated an ORF whose function remains uncertain. The CDR3 covers 14 residues. CDR3 region: CASRLATGQGGYTF.

The rearrangement uses TRBV5-6 and TRBJ2-1; TCRdb indicates TRBD1, and absent DNA this call remains unverified. Germline-derived CDR1 and CDR2 are SGHDT and YYEEEE. This CDR3 is 14 amino acids long. Here the CDR3 reads CASSLGNDRHEQFF.

The rearrangement uses TRBV2 and TRBJ1-5; TCRdb returns TRBD1, unconfirmable since there is no DNA. From germline, CDR1 is SNHLY and CDR2 FYNNEI. The CDR3 has 15 amino acids. The CDR3 loop reads CASSGSWGINQPQHF.

This sequence joins TRBV10-2 and TRBJ1-1. The length of the CDR3 is 12 residues. CDR1 is WSHSY and CDR2 is SAAADI in the germline V gene. CDR3 loop: CASRGGLSEALF.

The chain has TRBV20-1 and TRBJ1-2; TCRdb calls TRBD1, which cannot be checked without DNA. Germline V gene sequence: CDR1 DFQATT, CDR2 SNEGSKA (reference sequence). The CDR3 totals 14 residues. The CDR3 loop reads CSARKQGQWDGYTF.

V is TRBV5-1 and J is TRBJ2-4; TCRdb returns TRBD1, unconfirmable since there is no DNA. CDR1 is SGHRS and CDR2 is YFSETQ in the germline V gene. CDR3 length: 16 amino acids. The CDR3 region is CASRPTEPGQLIIQYF.